This T cell receptor beta chain was retrieved from a study of blood T cell repertoires in COVID-19. Study in general: PBMCs, B-cell-depleted T cells, or T cells were the source of the cDNA or gDNA that made up the material.

Germline loops: CDR1 SGHTA, CDR2 FQGNSA. The trim removed 0 bases at V and 1 base at J, leaving 2 bases unmatched. This CDR3 is built from 15 residues. Assay used: immunoSEQ multiplex PCR; TCRdb lists only in-frame clones, some missing. The sample has around 400,000 clones, just under 90% seen once. All enrollees were roughly 18 to 100 years old and from 25 or so US areas. Donors in Cohort 3 who had recovered were those with two negative PCRs, healthcare professional clearance, or resolution of their symptoms. V is TRBV7-2 and J is TRBJ1-1; 7 bases agree with TRBD1. Sequenced: PBMCs or T cells enriched from blood (not recorded which). The sequence came from a woman aged 30 to 39 who had recovered from COVID-19. CDR3 residues: CASSLAGTANTEAFF. CDR3 nucleotide sequence: TGTGCCAGCAGCTTAGCCGGGACAGCGAACACTGAAGCTTTCTTT.